Listed below are T cell receptor beta chains from one sample, sequenced in a study of cytomegalovirus exposure and HLA in healthy donors. Libraries were prepared by immunoSEQ multiplex PCR; TCRdb keeps only in-frame clonotypes and omits some of them. The sample carries over 50,000 clones, more than 80% recorded once. Sample: PBMCs. The origin of the receptors is a man aged 25 to 40 in good health and CMV-seropositive. Each CDR3 is given with its conserved first and last residue. A D gene is named only where the DNA matches it firmly. Rows give clone size only sometimes, using once, few, many, or a class for an expanded clone.

>TRBJ1-3|-|TRBV28|TRBD1
CASSLTGGFSGNTIYF
TGTGCCAGCAGTCTGACAGGGGGATTCTCTGGAAACACCATATATTTT
>TRBJ1-2|-|TRBV10-3|TRBD1
CAISSLGTAYGYTF
TGTGCCATCAGTAGCTTGGGGACAGCCTATGGCTACACCTTC
>TRBJ2-5|-|TRBV9|TRBD2
CASSAAGGGRETQYF
TGTGCCAGCAGCGCGGCCGGCGGGGGGAGGGAGACCCAGTACTTC
>TRBJ2-5|-|TRBV18|-
CASSLARTGETQYF
TGTGCCAGCTCACTCGCGAGGACGGGGGAGACCCAGTACTTC
>TRBJ2-3|once|TRBV21-1|-
CASSKKDRGRLTDTQYF
TGTGCCAGCAGCAAAAAGGACAGGGGGCGCCTCACAGATACGCAGTATTTT
>TRBJ1-2|-|TRBV6-1|-
CASSEGPGNANYGYTF
TGTGCCAGCAGTGAGGGCCCAGGGAATGCTAACTATGGCTACACCTTC
>TRBJ1-1|once|TRBV19|-
CASSPSVMNTEAFF
TGTGCCAGTAGTCCCTCGGTCATGAACACTGAAGCTTTCTTT
>TRBJ2-7|-|TRBV11-2|-
CASSFQRVSSYEQYF
TGTGCCAGCAGCTTCCAGCGGGTAAGCTCCTACGAGCAGTACTTC
>TRBJ1-1|-|TRBV11-3|-
CASSSGMDTEAFF
TGTGCCAGCAGCTCAGGTATGGACACTGAAGCTTTCTTT
>TRBJ1-2|-|TRBV2|TRBD1
CASNSGTGPYGYTF
TGTGCCAGCAACTCCGGGACAGGGCCCTATGGCTACACCTTC
>TRBJ2-7|-|TRBV19|TRBD2
CASSMLDSGGHYEQYF
TGTGCCAGTAGTATGCTGGATAGCGGGGGACACTACGAGCAGTACTTC
>TRBJ2-2|-|TRBV4-2|TRBD1
CASSQDRTGEGGELFF
TGTGCCAGCAGCCAAGACCGGACAGGGGAGGGCGGGGAGCTGTTTTTT
>TRBJ2-3|-|TRBV7-2|-
CASSFQAAGATDTQYF
TGTGCCAGCAGCTTCCAGGCGGCGGGGGCCACAGATACGCAGTATTTT
>TRBJ1-1|-|TRBV6-5|TRBD1
CASRSDRGMNTEAFF
TGTGCCAGCAGGTCGGACAGGGGGATGAACACTGAAGCTTTCTTT
>TRBJ2-1|-|TRBV28|-
CASSQGESANSYNEQFF
TGTGCCAGCAGCCAAGGTGAATCAGCGAACTCCTACAATGAGCAGTTCTTC
>TRBJ2-7|once|TRBV9|TRBD2
CASSVGDRGPGLAGVSYEQYF
TGTGCCAGCAGCGTAGGGGATCGAGGGCCGGGACTAGCGGGAGTCTCCTACGAGCAGTACTTC
>TRBJ1-5|-|TRBV7-3|-
CASSFGSVGGNQPQHF
TGTGCCAGCAGCTTTGGGTCGGTCGGGGGAAATCAGCCCCAGCATTTT
>TRBJ2-5|once|TRBV27|-
CASSLLGQGPWETQYF
TGTGCCAGCAGTTTACTCGGGCAGGGTCCCTGGGAGACCCAGTACTTC
>TRBJ2-1|-|TRBV7-9|-
CASSLDFNEQFF
TGTGCCAGCAGCTTAGACTTCAATGAGCAGTTCTTC
>TRBJ1-2|-|TRBV7-9|TRBD1
CASSGGTGGGDGYTF
TGTGCCAGCAGCGGCGGGACAGGGGGCGGGGATGGCTACACCTTC
>TRBJ1-2|-|TRBV18|-
CASSPSGGNYGYTF
TGTGCCAGCTCACCTAGCGGGGGTAACTATGGCTACACCTTC
>TRBJ2-2|-|TRBV11-2|-
CASSPYGGTGELFF
TGTGCCAGCAGCCCCTACGGAGGCACCGGGGAGCTGTTTTTT
>TRBJ1-2|-|TRBV7-9|TRBD1
CSSSSFRDRAYYGYTF
TGTTCCAGCAGCTCGTTTCGGGACAGAGCCTACTATGGCTACACCTTC
>TRBJ1-1|-|TRBV6-1|-
CASSEVWEGTEAFF
TGTGCCAGCAGTGAAGTTTGGGAGGGCACTGAAGCTTTCTTT
>TRBJ1-5|-|TRBV9|-
CASSPGPGDLRQPQHF
TGTGCCAGCAGTCCGGGGCCAGGGGATCTGCGTCAGCCCCAGCATTTT
>TRBJ2-1|-|TRBV10-3|TRBD2
CAITPVTGTSGSYNEQFF
TGTGCCATCACCCCTGTAACCGGGACTAGCGGCTCCTACAATGAGCAGTTCTTC